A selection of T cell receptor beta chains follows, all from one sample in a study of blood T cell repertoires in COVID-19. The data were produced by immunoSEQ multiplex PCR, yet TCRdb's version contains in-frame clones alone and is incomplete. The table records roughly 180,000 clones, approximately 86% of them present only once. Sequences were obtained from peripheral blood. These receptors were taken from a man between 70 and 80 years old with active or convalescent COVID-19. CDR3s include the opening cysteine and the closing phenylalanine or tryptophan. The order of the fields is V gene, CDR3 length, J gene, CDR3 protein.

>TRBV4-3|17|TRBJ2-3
CASSQDGTSHITDTQYF
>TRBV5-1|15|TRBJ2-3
CASSLGGYPENTQYF
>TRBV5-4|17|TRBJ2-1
CASSLVSSGRGANEQFF
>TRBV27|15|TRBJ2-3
CASSLVGQGRSTQYF
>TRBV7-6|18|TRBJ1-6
CASSQGGSGGAGNSPLHF
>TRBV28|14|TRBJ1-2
CASSATDLNYGYTF
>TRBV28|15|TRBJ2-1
CASSSIAGGYNEQFF
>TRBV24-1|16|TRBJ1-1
CATSDPRQGASAEAFF
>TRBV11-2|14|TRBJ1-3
CASSLVGTGAETTF
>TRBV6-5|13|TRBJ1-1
CASSRTWYTEAFF
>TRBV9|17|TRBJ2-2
CASSKGGRGTNTGELFF
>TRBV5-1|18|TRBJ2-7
CASSSNPAVGTSATEQYF
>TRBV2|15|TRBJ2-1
CASQTSSGSYNEQFF
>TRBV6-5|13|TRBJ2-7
CASSRTGRNEQYF
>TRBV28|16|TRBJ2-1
CASRRGVINSYNEQFF
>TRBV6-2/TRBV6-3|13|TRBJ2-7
CASSVTGFYEQYF
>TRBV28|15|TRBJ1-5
CASRTWRLQQQPQHF
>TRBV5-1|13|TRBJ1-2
CASSLSGAYGYTF
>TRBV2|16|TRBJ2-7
CASSLRKGQGVYEQYF
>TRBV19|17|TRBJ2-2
CASSIDKNRGIAGELFF
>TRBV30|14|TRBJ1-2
CAWSVHGTGGGYTF
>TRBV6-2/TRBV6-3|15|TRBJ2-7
CASSPRLTGKYEQYF